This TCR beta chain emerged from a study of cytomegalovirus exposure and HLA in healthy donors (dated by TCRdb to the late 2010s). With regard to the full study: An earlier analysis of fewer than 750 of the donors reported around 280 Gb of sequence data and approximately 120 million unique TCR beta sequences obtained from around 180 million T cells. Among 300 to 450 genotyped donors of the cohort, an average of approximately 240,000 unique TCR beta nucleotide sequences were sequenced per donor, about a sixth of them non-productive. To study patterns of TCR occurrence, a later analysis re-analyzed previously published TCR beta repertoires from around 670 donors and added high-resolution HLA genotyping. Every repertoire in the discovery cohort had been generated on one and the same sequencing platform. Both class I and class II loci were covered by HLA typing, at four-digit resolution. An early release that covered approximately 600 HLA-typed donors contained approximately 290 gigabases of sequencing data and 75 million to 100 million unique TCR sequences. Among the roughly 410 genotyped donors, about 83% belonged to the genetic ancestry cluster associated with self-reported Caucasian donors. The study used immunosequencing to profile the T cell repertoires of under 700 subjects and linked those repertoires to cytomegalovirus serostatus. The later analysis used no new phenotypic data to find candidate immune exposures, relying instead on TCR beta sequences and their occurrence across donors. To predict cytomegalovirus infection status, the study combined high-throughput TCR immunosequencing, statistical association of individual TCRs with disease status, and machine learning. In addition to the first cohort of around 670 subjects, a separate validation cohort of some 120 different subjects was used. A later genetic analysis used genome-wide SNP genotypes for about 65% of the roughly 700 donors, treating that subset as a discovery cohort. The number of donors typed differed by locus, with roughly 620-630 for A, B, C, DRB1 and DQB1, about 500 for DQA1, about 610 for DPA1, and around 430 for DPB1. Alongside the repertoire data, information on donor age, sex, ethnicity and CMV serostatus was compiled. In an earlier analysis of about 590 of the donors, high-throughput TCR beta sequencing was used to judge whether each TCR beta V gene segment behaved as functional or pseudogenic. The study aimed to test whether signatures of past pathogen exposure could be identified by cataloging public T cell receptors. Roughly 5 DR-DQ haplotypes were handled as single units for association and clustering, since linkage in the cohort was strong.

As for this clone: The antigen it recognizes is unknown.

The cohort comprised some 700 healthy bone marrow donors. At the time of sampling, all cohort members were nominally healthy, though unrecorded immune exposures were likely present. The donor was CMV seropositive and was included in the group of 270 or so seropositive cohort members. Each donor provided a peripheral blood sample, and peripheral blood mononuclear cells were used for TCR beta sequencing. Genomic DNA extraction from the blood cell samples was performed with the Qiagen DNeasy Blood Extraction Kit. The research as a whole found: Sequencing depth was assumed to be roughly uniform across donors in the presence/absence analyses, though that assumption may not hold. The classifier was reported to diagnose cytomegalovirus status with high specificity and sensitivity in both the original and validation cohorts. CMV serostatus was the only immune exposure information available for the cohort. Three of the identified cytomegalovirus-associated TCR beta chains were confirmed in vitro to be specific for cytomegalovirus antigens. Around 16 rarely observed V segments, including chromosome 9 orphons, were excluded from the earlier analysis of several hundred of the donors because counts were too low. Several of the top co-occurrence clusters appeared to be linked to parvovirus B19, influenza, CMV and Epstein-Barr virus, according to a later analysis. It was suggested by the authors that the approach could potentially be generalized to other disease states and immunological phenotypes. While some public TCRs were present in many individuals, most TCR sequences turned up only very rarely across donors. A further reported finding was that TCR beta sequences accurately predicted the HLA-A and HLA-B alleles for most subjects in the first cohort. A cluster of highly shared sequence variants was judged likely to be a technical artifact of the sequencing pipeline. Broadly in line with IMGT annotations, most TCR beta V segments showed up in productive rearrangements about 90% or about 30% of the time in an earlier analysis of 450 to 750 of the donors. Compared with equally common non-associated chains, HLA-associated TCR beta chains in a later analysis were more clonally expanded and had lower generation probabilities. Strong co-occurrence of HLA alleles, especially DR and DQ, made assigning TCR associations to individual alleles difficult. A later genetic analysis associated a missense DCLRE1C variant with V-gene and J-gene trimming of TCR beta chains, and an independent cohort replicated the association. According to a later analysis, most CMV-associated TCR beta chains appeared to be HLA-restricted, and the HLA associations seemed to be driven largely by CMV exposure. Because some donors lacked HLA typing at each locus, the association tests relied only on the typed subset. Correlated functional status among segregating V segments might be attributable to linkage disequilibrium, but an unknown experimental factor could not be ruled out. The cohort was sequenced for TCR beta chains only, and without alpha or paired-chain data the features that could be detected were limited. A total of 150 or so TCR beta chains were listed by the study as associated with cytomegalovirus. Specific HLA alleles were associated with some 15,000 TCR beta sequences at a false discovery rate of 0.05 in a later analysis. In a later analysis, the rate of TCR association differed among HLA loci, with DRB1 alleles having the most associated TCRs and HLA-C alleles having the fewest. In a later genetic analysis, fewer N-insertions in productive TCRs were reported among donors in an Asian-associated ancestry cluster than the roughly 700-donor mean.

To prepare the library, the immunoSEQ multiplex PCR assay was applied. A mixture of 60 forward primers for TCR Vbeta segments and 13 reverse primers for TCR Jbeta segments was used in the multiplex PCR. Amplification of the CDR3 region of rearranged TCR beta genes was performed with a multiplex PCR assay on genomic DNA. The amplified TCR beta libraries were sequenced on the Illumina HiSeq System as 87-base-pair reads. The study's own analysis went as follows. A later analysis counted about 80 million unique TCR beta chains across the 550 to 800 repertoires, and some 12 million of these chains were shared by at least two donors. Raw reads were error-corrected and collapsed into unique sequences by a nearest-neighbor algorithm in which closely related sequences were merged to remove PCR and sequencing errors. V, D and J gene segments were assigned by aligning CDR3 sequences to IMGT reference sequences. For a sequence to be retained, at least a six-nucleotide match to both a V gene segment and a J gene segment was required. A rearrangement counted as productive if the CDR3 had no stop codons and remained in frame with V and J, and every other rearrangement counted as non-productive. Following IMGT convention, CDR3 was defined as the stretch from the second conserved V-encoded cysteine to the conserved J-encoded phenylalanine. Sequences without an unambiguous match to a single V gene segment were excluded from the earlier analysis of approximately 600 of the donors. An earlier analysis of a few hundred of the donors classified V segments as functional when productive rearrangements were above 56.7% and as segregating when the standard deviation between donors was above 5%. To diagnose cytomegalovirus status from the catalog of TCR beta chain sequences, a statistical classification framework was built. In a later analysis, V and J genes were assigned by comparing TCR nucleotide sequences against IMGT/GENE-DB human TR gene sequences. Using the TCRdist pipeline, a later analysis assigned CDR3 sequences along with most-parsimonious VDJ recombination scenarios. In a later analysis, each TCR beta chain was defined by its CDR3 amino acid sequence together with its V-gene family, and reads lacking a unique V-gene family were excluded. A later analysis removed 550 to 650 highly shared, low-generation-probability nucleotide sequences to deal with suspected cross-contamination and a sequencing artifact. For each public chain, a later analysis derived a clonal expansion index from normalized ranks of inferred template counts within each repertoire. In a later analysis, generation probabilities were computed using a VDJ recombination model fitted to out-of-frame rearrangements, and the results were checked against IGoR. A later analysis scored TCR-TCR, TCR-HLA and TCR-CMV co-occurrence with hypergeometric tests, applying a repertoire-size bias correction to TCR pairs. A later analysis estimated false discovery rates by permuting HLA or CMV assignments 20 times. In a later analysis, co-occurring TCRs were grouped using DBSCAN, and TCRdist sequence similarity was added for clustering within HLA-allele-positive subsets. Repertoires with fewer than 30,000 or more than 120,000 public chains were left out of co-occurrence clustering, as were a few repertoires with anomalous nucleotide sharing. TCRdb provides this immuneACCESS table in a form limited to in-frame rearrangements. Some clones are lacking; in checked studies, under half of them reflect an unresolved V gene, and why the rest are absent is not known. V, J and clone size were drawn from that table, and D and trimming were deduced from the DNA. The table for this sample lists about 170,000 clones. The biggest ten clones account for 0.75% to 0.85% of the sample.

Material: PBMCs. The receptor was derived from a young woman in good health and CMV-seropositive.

The DNA reads as follows: TGTGCCAGCAGTTACTCGATCCTGAGATTGGATGGCTACACCTTC. Protein translation: CASSYSILRLDGYTF. This chain is built from TRBV6-5 and TRBJ1-2, with an unclear D gene assignment. Trimming at the junction amounts to 0 bases on V and 6 bases on J, and the germline ends lie 14 bases apart. The CDR3, from cysteine to phenylalanine, totals 15 residues. Here the CDR3 DNA is all that survives: 45 bases in frame from base 1. The CDR1 and CDR2 encoded by the germline V gene are MNHEY and SVGAGI.